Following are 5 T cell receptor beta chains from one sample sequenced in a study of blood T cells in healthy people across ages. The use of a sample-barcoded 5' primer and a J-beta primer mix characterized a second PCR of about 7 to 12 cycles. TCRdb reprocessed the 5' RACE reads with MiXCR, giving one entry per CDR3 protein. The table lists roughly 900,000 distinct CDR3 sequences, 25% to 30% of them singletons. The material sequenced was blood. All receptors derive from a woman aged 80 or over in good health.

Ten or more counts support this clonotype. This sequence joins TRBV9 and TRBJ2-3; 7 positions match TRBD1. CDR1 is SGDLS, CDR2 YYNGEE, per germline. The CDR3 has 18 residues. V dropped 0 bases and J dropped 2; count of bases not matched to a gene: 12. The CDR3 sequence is CASSVGRPGQILTDTQYF. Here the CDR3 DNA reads TGTGCCAGCAGCGTAGGCCGACCGGGACAGATCCTCACAGATACGCAGTATTTT.

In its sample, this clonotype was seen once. CDR3 sequence: CSVVRQGGNIQYF. CDR3 sequence (DNA): TGCAGCGTTGTTAGGCAGGGGGGGAACATTCAGTACTTC. The chain links TRBV29-1 to TRBJ2-4; D may match TRBD1 or TRBD2 (7 bases each). CDR1 SQVTM and CDR2 ANQGSEA come from the germline V gene. This CDR3 is 13 amino acids long. Deletions cut 4 bases from V and 7 bases from J, with 14 bases between.

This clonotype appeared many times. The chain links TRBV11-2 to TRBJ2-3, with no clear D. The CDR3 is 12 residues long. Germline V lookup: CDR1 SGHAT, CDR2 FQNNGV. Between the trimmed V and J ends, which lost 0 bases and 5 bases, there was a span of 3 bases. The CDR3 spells CASSLDRDTQYF. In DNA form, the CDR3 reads TGTGCCAGCAGCTTAGACAGAGATACGCAGTATTTT. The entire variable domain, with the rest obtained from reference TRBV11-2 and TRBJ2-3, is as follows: EAGVAQSPRYKIIEKRQSVAFWCNPISGHATLYWYQQILGQGPKLLIQFQNNGVVDDSQLPKDRFSAERLKGVDSTLKIQPAKLEDSAVYLCASSLDRDTQYFGPGTRLTVL.

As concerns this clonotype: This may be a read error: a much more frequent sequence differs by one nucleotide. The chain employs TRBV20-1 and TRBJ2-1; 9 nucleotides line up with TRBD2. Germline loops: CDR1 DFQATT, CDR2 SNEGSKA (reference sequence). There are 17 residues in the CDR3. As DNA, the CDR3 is TGCGGTGCTAGGGATCTAGCGGGGCCGAACTCCTACAATGAGCAGTTCTTC. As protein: CGARDLAGPNSYNEQFF.

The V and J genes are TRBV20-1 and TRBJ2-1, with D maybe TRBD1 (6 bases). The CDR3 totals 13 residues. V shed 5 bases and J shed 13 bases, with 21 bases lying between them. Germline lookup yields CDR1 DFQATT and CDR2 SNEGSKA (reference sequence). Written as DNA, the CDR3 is TGCAGTGCTCGACAGGATTTCCAAGAGACCCAGTTCTTC. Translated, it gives CSARQDFQETQFF.